Listed below are T cell receptor beta chains from one sample, sequenced in a study of blood T cell repertoires in COVID-19. Here immunoSEQ multiplex PCR was the method, and the copy in TCRdb shows in-frame clones only, minus some. The top ten hold 1.3% of the sample, which has about 300,000 clones, more than 85% seen once. The sequenced material came from peripheral blood. The receptors here all came from a man between 70 and 80 years old with acute or convalescent COVID-19. The CDR3 runs from the conserved cysteine through the conserved F or W. The D gene is left open where the match is weak. Size tells how often a clone was seen (once, few, many) or the class of an expanded clone, and some rows leave it out.

TGTGCCAGCAGTGAATCTCTCGAGCAGTACTTC | CASSESLEQYF | TRBJ2-7 | . | . | TRBV25-1
TGTGCCAGCAGTTTAGTGGCAGGGGACTCCTACGAGCAGTACTTC | CASSLVAGDSYEQYF | TRBJ2-7 | . | few | TRBV28
TGTGCCAGCAGCTTGTGGAAGGGACAGTTTCTTTTTGGCTACACCTTC | CASSLWKGQFLFGYTF | TRBJ1-2 | TRBD1 | . | TRBV5-6
TGTGCCAGCAGCTGGGCGTGGCAGGGATCCTACGAGCAGTACTTC | CASSWAWQGSYEQYF | TRBJ2-7 | . | . | TRBV7-9
TGTGCCAGCAGTTTTCCCGCCGGGGAGCTGTTTTTT | CASSFPAGELFF | TRBJ2-2 | . | . | TRBV28
TGTGCCAGCTCAGAAAGGATAGGGAGTTCTGGGGCCAACGTCCTGACTTTC | CASSERIGSSGANVLTF | TRBJ2-6 | . | . | TRBV18
TGTGCCAGCAGCCAAGCAAGCTGGACTAGCGGGAACAATGAGCAGTTCTTC | CASSQASWTSGNNEQFF | TRBJ2-1 | TRBD2 | . | TRBV3-1/TRBV3-2
TGTGCCAGCAGCTCGGGACAGCAAGAGACCCAGTACTTC | CASSSGQQETQYF | TRBJ2-5 | TRBD1 | . | TRBV11-2
TGCGCCAGCAGCCAAAATAGCGGGCTGAGGGAGACCCAGTACTTC | CASSQNSGLRETQYF | TRBJ2-5 | TRBD2 | . | TRBV4-3
TGTGCCAGCAGCAAAGACGGACAGGGATTAGCGGGAGGGGGCACAGATACGCAGTATTTT | CASSKDGQGLAGGGTDTQYF | TRBJ2-3 | . | . | TRBV21-1
TGTGCCAGCAGCTCTCTCCGGGGGGGCTTCCATGAGCAGTTCTTC | CASSSLRGGFHEQFF | TRBJ2-1 | TRBD2 | . | TRBV9
TGTGCCAGCAGCGGCTCGGCGGGAGGCACAGATACGCAGTATTTT | CASSGSAGGTDTQYF | TRBJ2-3 | TRBD2 | few | TRBV9